This T cell receptor (beta chain) was identified during a study of blood T cell repertoires in COVID-19. About the study: The origin of the acute and convalescent COVID-19 samples was the United States, Italy and Spain. T cells, B-cell-depleted T cells, or PBMCs supplied cDNA or gDNA.

Authors' analysis steps: Reference gene primers were amplified, and this amplification served to estimate nucleated cell counts. Method: immunoSEQ multiplex PCR; TCRdb's copy keeps in-frame clones and lacks some. V and J calls and clone size are those listed in that table; D and trimming were worked out from the DNA. Seen here are some 66,000 clones, 90% to 95% observed once, and the top ten hold approximately 2.9%. The V gene's germline CDR1 is MNHEY and CDR2 SVGEGT. V trimming: 1 base; J trimming: 2 bases; junction bases outside the gene matches: 0. CDR3 size: 14 residues. Specimen: peripheral blood. This TCR derives from a man in his 70s with active COVID-19. The chain combines TRBV6-2 or TRBV6-3 with TRBJ2-7; 9 nucleotides line up with TRBD1. The CDR3 loop is CASSYWTGAYEQYF. The CDR3 DNA is TGTGCCAGCAGTTACTGGACAGGGGCCTACGAGCAGTACTTC.